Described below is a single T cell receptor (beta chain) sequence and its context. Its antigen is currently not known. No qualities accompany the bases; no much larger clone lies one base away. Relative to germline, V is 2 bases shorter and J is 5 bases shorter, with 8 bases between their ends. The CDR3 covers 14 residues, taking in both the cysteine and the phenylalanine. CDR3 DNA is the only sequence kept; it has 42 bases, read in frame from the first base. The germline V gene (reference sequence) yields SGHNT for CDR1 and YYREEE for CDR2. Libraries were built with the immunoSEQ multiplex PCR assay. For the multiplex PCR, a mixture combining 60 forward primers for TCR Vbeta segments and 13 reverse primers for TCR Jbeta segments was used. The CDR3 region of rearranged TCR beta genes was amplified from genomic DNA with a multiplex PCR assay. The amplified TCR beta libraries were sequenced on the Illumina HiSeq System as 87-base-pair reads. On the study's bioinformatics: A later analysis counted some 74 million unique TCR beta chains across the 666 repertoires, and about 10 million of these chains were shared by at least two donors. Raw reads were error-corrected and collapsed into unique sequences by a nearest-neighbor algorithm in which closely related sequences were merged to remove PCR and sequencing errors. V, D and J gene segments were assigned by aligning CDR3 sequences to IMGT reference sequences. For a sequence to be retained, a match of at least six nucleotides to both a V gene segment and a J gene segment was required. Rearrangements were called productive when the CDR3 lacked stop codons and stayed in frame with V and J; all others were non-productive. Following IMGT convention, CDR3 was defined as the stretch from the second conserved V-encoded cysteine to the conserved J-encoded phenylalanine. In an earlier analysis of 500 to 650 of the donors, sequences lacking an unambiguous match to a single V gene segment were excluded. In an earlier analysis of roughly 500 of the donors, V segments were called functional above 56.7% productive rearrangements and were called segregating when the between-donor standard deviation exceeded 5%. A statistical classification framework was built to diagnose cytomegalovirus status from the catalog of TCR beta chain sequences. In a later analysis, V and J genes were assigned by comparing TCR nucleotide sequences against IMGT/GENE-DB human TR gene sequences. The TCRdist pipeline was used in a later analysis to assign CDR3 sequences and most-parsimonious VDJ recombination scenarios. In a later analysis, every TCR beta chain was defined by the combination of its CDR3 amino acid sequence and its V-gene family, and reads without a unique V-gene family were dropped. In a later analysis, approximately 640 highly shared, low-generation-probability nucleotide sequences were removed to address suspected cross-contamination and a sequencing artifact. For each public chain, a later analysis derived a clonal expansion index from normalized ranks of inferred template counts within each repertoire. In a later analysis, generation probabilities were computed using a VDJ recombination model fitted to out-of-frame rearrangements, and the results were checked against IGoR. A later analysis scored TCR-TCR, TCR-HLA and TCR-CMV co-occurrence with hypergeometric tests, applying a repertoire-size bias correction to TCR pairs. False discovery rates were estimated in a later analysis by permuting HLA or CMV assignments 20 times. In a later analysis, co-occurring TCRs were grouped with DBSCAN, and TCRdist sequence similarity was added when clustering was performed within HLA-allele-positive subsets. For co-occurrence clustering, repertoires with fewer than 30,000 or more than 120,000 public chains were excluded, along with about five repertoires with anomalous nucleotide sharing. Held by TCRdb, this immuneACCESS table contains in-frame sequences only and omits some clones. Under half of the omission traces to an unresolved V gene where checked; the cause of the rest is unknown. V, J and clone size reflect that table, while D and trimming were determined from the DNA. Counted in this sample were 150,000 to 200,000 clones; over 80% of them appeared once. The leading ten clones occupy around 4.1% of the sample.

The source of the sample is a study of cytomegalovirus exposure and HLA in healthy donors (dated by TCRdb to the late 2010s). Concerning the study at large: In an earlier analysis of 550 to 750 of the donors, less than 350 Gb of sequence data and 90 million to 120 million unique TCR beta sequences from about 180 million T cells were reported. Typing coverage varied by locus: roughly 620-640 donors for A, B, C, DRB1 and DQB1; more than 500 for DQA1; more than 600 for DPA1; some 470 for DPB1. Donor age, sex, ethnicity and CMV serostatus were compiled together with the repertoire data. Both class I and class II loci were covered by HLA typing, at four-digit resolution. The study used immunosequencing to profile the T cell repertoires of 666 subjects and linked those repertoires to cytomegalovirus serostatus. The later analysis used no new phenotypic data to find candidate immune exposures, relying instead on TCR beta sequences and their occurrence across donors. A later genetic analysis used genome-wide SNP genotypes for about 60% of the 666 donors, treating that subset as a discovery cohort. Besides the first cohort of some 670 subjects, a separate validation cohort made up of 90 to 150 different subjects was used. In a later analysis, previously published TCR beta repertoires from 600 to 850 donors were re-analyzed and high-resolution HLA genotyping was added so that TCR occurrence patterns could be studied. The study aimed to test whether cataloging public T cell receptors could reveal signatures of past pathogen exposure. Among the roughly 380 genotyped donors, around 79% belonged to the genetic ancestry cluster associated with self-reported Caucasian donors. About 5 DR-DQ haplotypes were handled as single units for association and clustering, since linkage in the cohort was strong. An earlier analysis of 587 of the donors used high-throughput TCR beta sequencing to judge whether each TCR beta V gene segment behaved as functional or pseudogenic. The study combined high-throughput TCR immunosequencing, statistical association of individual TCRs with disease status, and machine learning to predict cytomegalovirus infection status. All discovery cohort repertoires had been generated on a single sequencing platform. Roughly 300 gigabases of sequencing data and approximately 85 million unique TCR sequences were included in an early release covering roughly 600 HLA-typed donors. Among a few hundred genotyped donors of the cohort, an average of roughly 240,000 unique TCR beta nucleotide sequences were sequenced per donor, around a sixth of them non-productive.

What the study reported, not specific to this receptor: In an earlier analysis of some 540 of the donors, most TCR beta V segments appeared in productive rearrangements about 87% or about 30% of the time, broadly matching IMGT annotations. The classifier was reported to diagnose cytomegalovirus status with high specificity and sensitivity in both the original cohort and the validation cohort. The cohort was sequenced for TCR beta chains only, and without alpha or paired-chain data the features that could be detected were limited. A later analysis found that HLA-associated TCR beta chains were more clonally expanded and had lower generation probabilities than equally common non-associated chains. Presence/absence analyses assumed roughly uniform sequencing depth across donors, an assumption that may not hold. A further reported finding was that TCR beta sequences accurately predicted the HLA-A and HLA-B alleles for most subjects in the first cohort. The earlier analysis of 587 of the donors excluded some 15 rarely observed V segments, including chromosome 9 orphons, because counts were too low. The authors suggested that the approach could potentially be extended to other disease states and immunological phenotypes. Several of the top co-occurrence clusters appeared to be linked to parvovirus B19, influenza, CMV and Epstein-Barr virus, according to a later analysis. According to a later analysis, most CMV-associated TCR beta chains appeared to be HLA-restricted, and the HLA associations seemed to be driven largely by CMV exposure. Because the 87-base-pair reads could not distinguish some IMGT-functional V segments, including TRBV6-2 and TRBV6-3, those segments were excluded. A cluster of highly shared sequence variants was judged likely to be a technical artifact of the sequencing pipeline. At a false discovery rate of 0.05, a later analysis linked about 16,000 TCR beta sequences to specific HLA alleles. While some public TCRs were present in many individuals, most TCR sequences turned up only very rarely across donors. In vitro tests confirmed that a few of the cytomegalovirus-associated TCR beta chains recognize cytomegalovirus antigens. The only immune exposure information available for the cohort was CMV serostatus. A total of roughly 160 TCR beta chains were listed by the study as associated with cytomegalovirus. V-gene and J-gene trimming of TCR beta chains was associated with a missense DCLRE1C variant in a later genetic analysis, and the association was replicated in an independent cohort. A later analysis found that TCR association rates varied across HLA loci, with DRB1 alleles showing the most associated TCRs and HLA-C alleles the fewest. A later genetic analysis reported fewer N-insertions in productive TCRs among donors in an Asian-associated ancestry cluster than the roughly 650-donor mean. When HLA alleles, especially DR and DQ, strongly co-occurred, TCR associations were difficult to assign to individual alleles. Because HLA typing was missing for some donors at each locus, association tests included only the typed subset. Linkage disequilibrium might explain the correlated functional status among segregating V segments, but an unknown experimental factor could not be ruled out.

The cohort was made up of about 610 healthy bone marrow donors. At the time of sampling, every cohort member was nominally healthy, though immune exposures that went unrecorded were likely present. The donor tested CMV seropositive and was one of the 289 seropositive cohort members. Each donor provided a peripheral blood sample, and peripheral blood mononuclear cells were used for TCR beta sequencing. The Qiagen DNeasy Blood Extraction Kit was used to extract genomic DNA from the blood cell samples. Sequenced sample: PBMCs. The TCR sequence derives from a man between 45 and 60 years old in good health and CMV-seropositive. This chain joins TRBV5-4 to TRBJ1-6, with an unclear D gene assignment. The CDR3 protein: CASSFKANNSPLHF. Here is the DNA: TGTGCCAGCAGCTTTAAAGCTAATAATTCACCCCTCCACTTT.